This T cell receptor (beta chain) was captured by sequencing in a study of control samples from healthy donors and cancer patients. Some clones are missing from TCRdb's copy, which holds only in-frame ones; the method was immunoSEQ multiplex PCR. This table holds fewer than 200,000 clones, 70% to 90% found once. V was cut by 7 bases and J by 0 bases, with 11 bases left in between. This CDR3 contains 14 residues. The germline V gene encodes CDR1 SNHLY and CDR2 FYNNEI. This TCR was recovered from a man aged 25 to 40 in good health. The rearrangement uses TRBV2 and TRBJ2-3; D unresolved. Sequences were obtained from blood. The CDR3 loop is CASMPERSTDTQYF. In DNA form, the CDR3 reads TGTGCCAGCATGCCTGAGCGTAGCACAGATACGCAGTATTTT.